This T cell receptor beta chain was recovered during a study of OX40 agonist ivuxolimab in advanced cancers. Overall study: Patients got intravenous ivuxolimab at 0.01 to 10 mg/kg every 2 weeks. Findings and limits, study-wide: Among the least clonally expanded were partial responders at 0.1-3.0 mg/kg. Antigens targeted by the expanded peripheral T cells were not determined.

Points on this clone: The antigen remains unidentified.

Repertoires were generated with immunoSEQ multiplex PCR, while TCRdb's copy carries only in-frame clones and drops some. Here the sample spans 50,000 to 65,000 clones, around 85% being singletons. It was autoimmune disease history or systemic immunosuppression that excluded patients. The TCR was taken from an adult with an advanced solid tumor such as melanoma, head and neck, liver or kidney cancer. Specimen: CD4+ or CD8+ T cells sorted from blood, collected in a trial of the OX40 agonist ivuxolimab.

Written as DNA, the CDR3 is TGTGCCAGCAGCCTGGGACGGGGAGCCTACGAGCAGTACTTC. Translation: CASSLGRGAYEQYF. The V and J genes are TRBV7-2 and TRBJ2-7; the D call may be TRBD1 or TRBD2 (5 bases each). This CDR3 region has 14 residues. Germline V lookup: CDR1 SGHTA, CDR2 FQGNSA. Trimming took 5 bases from V and 2 from J, leaving 13 bases between them.